Listed below are T cell receptor beta chains from one sample, sequenced in a study of cytomegalovirus exposure and HLA in healthy donors. The table came from immunoSEQ multiplex PCR; TCRdb's copy has only in-frame clones and leaves some out. The sample lists fewer than 100,000 clones, approximately 94% seen once, with about 3.3% in the top ten. Sample: PBMCs. These receptors came from a woman under 30 in good health and CMV-seropositive. Each CDR3 is given with its conserved first and last residue. Fields, in order: D gene, V gene, CDR3 protein. A D gene is named only where the DNA matches it firmly.

NA	TRBV6-5	CASTLSGSANTEAFF
NA	TRBV19	CASSISTNEQYF
NA	TRBV5-6	CASSRGIFNQPQHF
TRBD1	TRBV9	CASSVAGGDYGYTF
NA	TRBV19	CASTLVPGVSPLHF
TRBD1	TRBV29-1	CSAGTGPNEKLFF
NA	TRBV2	CASTLREGNTEAFF
NA	TRBV27	CASSLDRYQPQHF
NA	TRBV28	CASAGDYGYTF
NA	TRBV19	CASRGIPTDTQYF
TRBD1	TRBV6-5	CASRRTGGQETQYF
TRBD1	TRBV11-2	CASSLDVNRGTSYEQYF
TRBD1	TRBV7-2	CASSLQGEPLYGYTF
NA	TRBV28	CASSTATTGRDTDTQYF
TRBD2	TRBV19	CASSIQRERAGELFF
TRBD2	TRBV9	CASSASGSSYNEQFF
TRBD1	TRBV7-2	CASRPTGGGYGYTF
NA	TRBV19	CASSSSGDNQPQHF
NA	TRBV11-3	CASSYRGGQDYEQYF
TRBD1	TRBV7-2	CASSSQGQGARIYGYTF
NA	TRBV29-1	CSAYYATNEKLFF
TRBD1	TRBV29-1	CSVERDRPYEQYF